Listed below are T cell receptor beta chains from one sample, sequenced in a study of T cell responses to AZD1222 COVID-19 vaccine. Here immunoSEQ multiplex PCR was the method, and the copy in TCRdb shows in-frame clones only, minus some. The sample lists approximately 89,000 clones, over 75% occurring once. Sequenced material: peripheral blood, taken on day 0 of AZD1222 vaccination. The origin of the receptors is an adult in good health. Both conserved end residues are part of each CDR3. The D gene is left open where the match is weak. Size values are once, few and many counts, or a class for expanded clones, and some rows have none.

D gene: -
clone size: -
V gene: TRBV2
J gene: TRBJ1-2
CDR3 DNA: TGTGCCAGCAGTCAGCTCTTCTATGGCTACACCTTC
CDR3 protein: CASSQLFYGYTF

D gene: TRBD1
clone size: -
V gene: TRBV19
J gene: TRBJ2-7
CDR3 DNA: TGTGCCAGTAGTACGACGACAGGGGGCTACGAGCAGTACTTC
CDR3 protein: CASSTTTGGYEQYF

D gene: -
clone size: -
V gene: TRBV5-1
J gene: TRBJ2-7
CDR3 DNA: TGCGCCAGCAGCCCAGCCGGACCAAGCTCCTACGAGCAGTACTTC
CDR3 protein: CASSPAGPSSYEQYF

D gene: -
clone size: -
V gene: TRBV4-2
J gene: TRBJ2-7
CDR3 DNA: TGTGCCAGCAGTCAGGACAGCAGCTCCTACGAGCAGTACTTC
CDR3 protein: CASSQDSSSYEQYF

D gene: TRBD1
clone size: -
V gene: TRBV18
J gene: TRBJ1-4
CDR3 DNA: TGTGCCAGCTCACCACGACGACAGGGGGACGAAAAACTGTTTTTT
CDR3 protein: CASSPRRQGDEKLFF

D gene: TRBD1
clone size: -
V gene: TRBV9
J gene: TRBJ2-3
CDR3 DNA: TGTGCCAGCAGCGTAGGGACAGGACTTGATACGCAGTATTTT
CDR3 protein: CASSVGTGLDTQYF

D gene: -
clone size: -
V gene: TRBV19
J gene: TRBJ2-5
CDR3 DNA: TGTGCCAGTAGTATAAGGAGGGCCTCCGGGGAGACCCAGTACTTC
CDR3 protein: CASSIRRASGETQYF

D gene: -
clone size: -
V gene: TRBV19
J gene: TRBJ1-3
CDR3 DNA: TGTGCCAGTACCTCATTTGAGGCCAGCCGTGGAAACACCATATATTTT
CDR3 protein: CASTSFEASRGNTIYF

D gene: -
clone size: -
V gene: TRBV11-3
J gene: TRBJ1-5
CDR3 DNA: TGTGCCAGCAGCTTATGGGTAGACAGGATTAGCAATCAGCCCCAGCATTTT
CDR3 protein: CASSLWVDRISNQPQHF

D gene: -
clone size: -
V gene: TRBV18
J gene: TRBJ2-5
CDR3 DNA: TGTGCCAGCTCACCACCCGACCCGGGTGGGGAGACCCAGTACTTC
CDR3 protein: CASSPPDPGGETQYF

D gene: -
clone size: -
V gene: TRBV28
J gene: TRBJ1-3
CDR3 DNA: TGTGCCAGCAGTTTGGCTGGAAACACCATATATTTT
CDR3 protein: CASSLAGNTIYF

D gene: TRBD1
clone size: -
V gene: TRBV12-5
J gene: TRBJ1-6
CDR3 DNA: TGTGCTAGTGGTTTCGGGACAGGTAATTCACCCCTCCACTTT
CDR3 protein: CASGFGTGNSPLHF

D gene: -
clone size: -
V gene: TRBV28
J gene: TRBJ2-7
CDR3 DNA: TGTGCCAGCAGGACGGACGGGGGAGCCTACGAGCAGTACTTC
CDR3 protein: CASRTDGGAYEQYF

D gene: TRBD1
clone size: -
V gene: TRBV7-8
J gene: TRBJ2-7
CDR3 DNA: TGTGCCAGCAGCCCCGACTGGGACAGCTACGAGCAGTACTTC
CDR3 protein: CASSPDWDSYEQYF

D gene: TRBD1
clone size: -
V gene: TRBV7-2
J gene: TRBJ2-5
CDR3 DNA: TGTGCCAGCAGCTTAGACAGGGGGCGAGAGACCCAGTACTTC
CDR3 protein: CASSLDRGRETQYF

D gene: -
clone size: -
V gene: TRBV6-5
J gene: TRBJ1-2
CDR3 DNA: TGTGCCAGCAAAAGGGGCATTGGGGATAACTATGGCTACACCTTC
CDR3 protein: CASKRGIGDNYGYTF

D gene: -
clone size: -
V gene: TRBV4-1
J gene: TRBJ2-3
CDR3 DNA: TGCGCCAGCAGCTGGGAAGGGACTGAGGCAGATACGCAGTATTTT
CDR3 protein: CASSWEGTEADTQYF

D gene: -
clone size: -
V gene: TRBV30
J gene: TRBJ2-1
CDR3 DNA: TGTGCCTGGAGTCCACGGGGCCGCTCCTACAATGAGCAGTTCTTC
CDR3 protein: CAWSPRGRSYNEQFF

D gene: -
clone size: -
V gene: TRBV3-1/TRBV3-2
J gene: TRBJ1-1
CDR3 DNA: TGTGCCAGCAGCACATTGGGGGAGGGGAGCTACACTGAAGCTTTCTTT
CDR3 protein: CASSTLGEGSYTEAFF

D gene: -
clone size: -
V gene: TRBV5-1
J gene: TRBJ1-3
CDR3 DNA: TGCGCCAGCAGCTTGGCGGGGGGCTCTGGAAACACCATATATTTT
CDR3 protein: CASSLAGGSGNTIYF

D gene: TRBD1
clone size: once
V gene: TRBV5-4
J gene: TRBJ1-3
CDR3 DNA: TGTGCCAGCAGCTTGTTGAGACAGGGGGGCGGAAACACCATATATTTT
CDR3 protein: CASSLLRQGGGNTIYF

D gene: -
clone size: -
V gene: TRBV12-3/TRBV12-4
J gene: TRBJ1-2
CDR3 DNA: TGTGCCAGCAGTCCAGACATATTCTATGGCTACACCTTC
CDR3 protein: CASSPDIFYGYTF

D gene: -
clone size: -
V gene: TRBV6-5
J gene: TRBJ1-5
CDR3 DNA: TGTGCCGTACGTAGGGGGGCTGATCAGCCCCAGCATTTT
CDR3 protein: CAVRRGADQPQHF

D gene: -
clone size: -
V gene: TRBV14
J gene: TRBJ1-6
CDR3 DNA: TGTGCCAGCAGCCAAGTCGGCACGACCTCACCCCTCCACTTT
CDR3 protein: CASSQVGTTSPLHF

D gene: TRBD1
clone size: once
V gene: TRBV5-1
J gene: TRBJ1-6
CDR3 DNA: TGCGCCAGCAGCACGGGACAGTATAATTCACCCCTCCACTTT
CDR3 protein: CASSTGQYNSPLHF

D gene: TRBD1
clone size: -
V gene: TRBV28
J gene: TRBJ1-3
CDR3 DNA: TGTGCCAGCAGTTTATGGGGGGGACAGGGAAACACCATATATTTT
CDR3 protein: CASSLWGGQGNTIYF

D gene: -
clone size: -
V gene: TRBV5-1
J gene: TRBJ1-1
CDR3 DNA: TGCGCCAGCAACTTGGGCTCCCTGAACACTGAAGCTTTCTTT
CDR3 protein: CASNLGSLNTEAFF

D gene: -
clone size: -
V gene: TRBV10-3
J gene: TRBJ1-5
CDR3 DNA: TGTGCCATGGAAGTTAAGGGATCGGGGCAGCCCCAGCATTTT
CDR3 protein: CAMEVKGSGQPQHF

D gene: TRBD2
clone size: -
V gene: TRBV7-7
J gene: TRBJ2-3
CDR3 DNA: TGTGCTACAGCACCGGGACTAGCGGAAATAGATACGCAGTATTTT
CDR3 protein: CATAPGLAEIDTQYF

D gene: TRBD1
clone size: -
V gene: TRBV5-1
J gene: TRBJ2-5
CDR3 DNA: TGCGCCAGCAGCATTACGGGACAGGGGATGGGGGAGACCCAGTACTTC
CDR3 protein: CASSITGQGMGETQYF

D gene: -
clone size: -
V gene: TRBV7-9
J gene: TRBJ1-3
CDR3 DNA: TGTGCCAGCAGCCCGGTCGGCAGCTCTGGAAACACCATATATTTT
CDR3 protein: CASSPVGSSGNTIYF

D gene: TRBD2
clone size: -
V gene: TRBV7-2
J gene: TRBJ2-1
CDR3 DNA: TGTGCCAGCAGCGAACCGGGACTACAGTACAATGAGCAGTTCTTC
CDR3 protein: CASSEPGLQYNEQFF

D gene: -
clone size: -
V gene: TRBV24-1
J gene: TRBJ2-3
CDR3 DNA: TGTGCCACCAGTTCCTTCGGGGGCGCCACAGATACGCAGTATTTT
CDR3 protein: CATSSFGGATDTQYF

D gene: -
clone size: -
V gene: TRBV7-3
J gene: TRBJ2-7
CDR3 DNA: TGTGCCAGCAGCTTGGAAGGTGGGAGCTCCTACGAGCAGTACTTC
CDR3 protein: CASSLEGGSSYEQYF

D gene: -
clone size: -
V gene: TRBV15
J gene: TRBJ2-1
CDR3 DNA: TGTGCCACCAGCAGTTTGGGGATTTCGGACTTCTACAATGAGCAGTTCTTC
CDR3 protein: CATSSLGISDFYNEQFF

D gene: TRBD1
clone size: -
V gene: TRBV30
J gene: TRBJ1-4
CDR3 DNA: TGTGCCTGGAGTGGAATCAGGGGGGGTTTTGAAAAACTGTTTTTT
CDR3 protein: CAWSGIRGGFEKLFF

D gene: TRBD1
clone size: few
V gene: TRBV3-1/TRBV3-2
J gene: TRBJ2-7
CDR3 DNA: TGTGCCAGCAGCCAAAGGACAGGGCCGACCTACGAGCAGTACTTC
CDR3 protein: CASSQRTGPTYEQYF

D gene: TRBD2
clone size: once
V gene: TRBV6-1
J gene: TRBJ2-1
CDR3 DNA: TGTGCCAGCAGTGAAGAGCGGGAAGTCTACAATGAGCAGTTCTTC
CDR3 protein: CASSEEREVYNEQFF

D gene: TRBD1
clone size: -
V gene: TRBV5-4
J gene: TRBJ2-5
CDR3 DNA: TGTGCCAGCAGCTCGGGACAGCGGGAGACCCAGTACTTC
CDR3 protein: CASSSGQRETQYF

D gene: -
clone size: -
V gene: TRBV7-3
J gene: TRBJ2-2
CDR3 DNA: TGTGCCAGCAGCTTAACACGGAACACCGGGGAGCTGTTTTTT
CDR3 protein: CASSLTRNTGELFF

D gene: -
clone size: -
V gene: TRBV30
J gene: TRBJ2-2
CDR3 DNA: TGTGCCTGGACGGGACTGGTGAACACCGGGGAGCTGTTTTTT
CDR3 protein: CAWTGLVNTGELFF

D gene: -
clone size: -
V gene: TRBV10-3
J gene: TRBJ1-2
CDR3 DNA: TGTGCCATCAGTGAGTCGGGTGGCTACACCTTC
CDR3 protein: CAISESGGYTF